These 27 T cell receptor beta chains share one sample of origin, sequenced in a study of brain T cells in children with intractable seizures. Method: immunoSEQ multiplex PCR; TCRdb's copy keeps in-frame clones and lacks some. This table holds around 100,000 clones, roughly 94% found once. The specimen was peripheral blood, collected at surgery. These receptors all come from a boy younger than two with hemimegalencephaly and intractable seizures.

CDR3 sequence reads: CASRGTGTETQYF. In nucleotides, the CDR3 is TGTGCCAGCAGGGGGACGGGGACGGAGACCCAGTACTTC. The genes are TRBV11-3 and TRBJ2-5; either TRBD1 or TRBD2 may supply D (5 bases each). Trimming took 6 bases from V and 5 from J, leaving 13 bases between them. The CDR3 is made up of 13 amino acids. Germline assignment: CDR1 SGHNT and CDR2 YENEEA.

Here the CDR3 DNA reads TGTGCCAGCAGCTTGCCAATCCGGAACCTACCAGGTGGGATGAACACTGAAGCTTTCTTT. Protein: CASSLPIRNLPGGMNTEAFF. The chain joins TRBV7-8 to TRBJ1-1; no clear D. The germline V gene has CDR1 SGHVS and CDR2 FQNEAQ. V was shortened by 3 bases and J by 0 bases, with 26 bases between the two germline ends. The CDR3 is 20 amino acids.

This rearrangement joins TRBV7-9 to TRBJ2-7; weak D call: TRBD1 (5 bases). CDR1 and CDR2 from the germline V gene are SEHNR and FQNEAQ (reference sequence). The V and J ends lost 1 base and 6 bases respectively, with 7 bases between them. CDR3 length equals 12 residues. The CDR3: CASSLGQLEQYF. CDR3 coding DNA: TGTGCCAGCAGCTTAGGACAGCTCGAGCAGTACTTC.

The chain joins TRBV28 to TRBJ1-5, with a tentative D call TRBD1 (5 bases). Per germline, CDR1 MDHEN and CDR2 SYDVKM. This CDR3 contains 15 residues. Deletions cut 4 bases from V and 2 bases from J, with 12 bases between. The DNA for the CDR3 is TGTGCCAGCAGTTCTGACAGTTTTGGCAATCAGCCCCAGCATTTT. Protein product: CASSSDSFGNQPQHF.

The chain employs TRBV11-2 and TRBJ1-5; the D gene is possibly TRBD1 (5 bases). Trimming cost V 4 bases and J 0 bases, with 7 bases left between them. The length of the CDR3 is 14 residues. Looked up from germline, CDR1 is SGHAT and CDR2 is FQNNGV. The CDR3 region is CASSSGHSNQPQHF. The CDR3 region has the DNA TGTGCCAGCAGCTCGGGGCATAGCAATCAGCCCCAGCATTTT.

The chain is built from TRBV28 and TRBJ2-3; the D is unclear. V lost 8 bases to trimming and J lost 6 bases, with 15 bases between them. The CDR3 sequence is 13 residues long. Germline V lookup: CDR1 MDHEN, CDR2 SYDVKM. CDR3 bases: TGTGCCAGCGCCCTTGGGGTCTGGGATACGCAGTATTTT. Protein product: CASALGVWDTQYF.

This chain connects TRBV29-1 to TRBJ1-5; no clear D gene. Per the germline V gene, CDR1 is SQVTM and CDR2 is ANQGSEA. The CDR3 consists of 14 residues. V was shortened by 8 bases and J by 7 bases, with 21 bases between the two germline ends. CDR3 protein: CSLRPSMMTQPQHF. Here the CDR3 DNA reads TGCAGCCTCCGCCCTTCTATGATGACGCAGCCCCAGCATTTT.

J is TRBJ2-7 and V is TRBV29-1; 7 bases match TRBD1. The junction had 12 bases not matched to a gene; V was cut back by 7 bases and J by 3 bases. CDR3 length: 14 residues. Germline CDR1 and CDR2: SQVTM and ANQGSEA. This CDR3 is CSASTTGLDYEQYF. CDR3 in DNA: TGCAGCGCCTCGACGACAGGGTTAGACTACGAGCAGTACTTC.

This sequence joins TRBV6-6 and TRBJ2-7; the D gene is possibly TRBD2 (5 bases). CDR3 size: 15 residues. CDR1 is MNHNY and CDR2 is SVGAGI in the germline V gene (reference sequence). V was clipped by 4 bases and J by 4 bases, with 17 bases between them. This CDR3 reads CASSSPLGVAYEQYF. The DNA for the CDR3 is TGTGCCAGCAGTTCTCCCCTGGGAGTGGCATACGAGCAGTACTTC.

J is TRBJ2-7 and V is TRBV5-4; TRBD2 matches at 9 bases. The CDR3 is 15 residues long. With 0 bases clipped from V and 5 bases from J, the junction kept 6 bases outside the gene matches. The V gene's germline CDR1 is SGHNT and CDR2 YYREEE (reference sequence). The CDR3 bases are TGTGCCAGCAGCTTGGACCTAGCGGGGATTCACGAGCAGTACTTC. It is translated as CASSLDLAGIHEQYF.

Note on this clone: Other DNA sequences in the same sample also yield this CDR3. V usage is TRBV11-3 and J usage is TRBJ2-7; D gene ambiguous. The CDR3 spans 11 residues. Per germline, CDR1 SGHNT and CDR2 YENEEA. V lost 5 bases and J 3 bases, leaving 5 bases between the germline ends. The CDR3 protein is CASSTDYEQYF. The CDR3 nucleotides are TGTGCCAGCAGCACAGACTACGAGCAGTACTTC. Full variable domain (rest looked up from reference TRBV11-3 and TRBJ2-7): EAGVVQSPRYKIIEKKQPVAFWCNPISGHNTLYWYLQNLGQGPELLIRYENEEAVDDSQLPKDRFSAERLKGVDSTLKIQPAELGDSAVYLCASSTDYEQYFGPGTRLTVT.

The chain links TRBV30 to TRBJ1-2, with 8 bases that match TRBD1. This CDR3 spans 14 amino acids. Germline-derived CDR1 and CDR2 are GTSNPN and SVGIG (reference sequence). J gave up 2 bases and V 1 base, and 3 bases lay outside the gene matches. The CDR3 protein is CAWSGTGTNYGYTF. The CDR3 region has the DNA TGTGCCTGGAGTGGGACAGGGACAAACTATGGCTACACCTTC.

The gene calls are TRBV5-1 and TRBJ2-7, with a weak D call TRBD1 (6 bases). The CDR3 contains 14 residues. Germline CDR1 SGHRS, CDR2 YFSETQ. Trimming pared 4 bases from V and 3 bases from J, leaving 14 bases between. The CDR3 DNA reads as TGCGCCAGCAGCCCCCTGGGGGCCCTCTACGAGCAGTACTTC. This gives the protein CASSPLGALYEQYF.

The CDR3 coding sequence is TGTGCCAGTAGTAGCCGGAGGGAGGTTGACTATGGCTACACCTTC. Translated, it gives CASSSRREVDYGYTF. The chain joins TRBV19 to TRBJ1-2, with D hard to call. The CDR3 has 15 residues. Germline V gene data show CDR1 as LNHDA and CDR2 as SQIVND (reference sequence). Trimming took off 4 bases at V and 3 bases at J, with 15 bases between the two ends.

The rearrangement joins TRBV6-5 to TRBJ2-7; D gene ambiguous. The CDR3 has 11 residues. V was trimmed by 2 bases and J by 6 bases, leaving 5 bases between them. Germline lookup yields CDR1 MNHEY and CDR2 SVGAGI. Written as DNA, the CDR3 is TGTGCCAGCAGTTACCTGGCCGAGCAGTACTTC. Translating gives CASSYLAEQYF.

The chain recombines TRBV5-4 with TRBJ2-2; TRBD1 matches at 8 bases. Germline lookup yields CDR1 SGHNT and CDR2 YYREEE (reference sequence). J lost 2 bases, V lost 4 bases, and 4 bases had no gene match. This CDR3 is 15 amino acids long. The CDR3 sequence is CASSVGTGNTGELFF. Written as DNA, the CDR3 is TGTGCCAGCAGCGTGGGGACAGGTAACACCGGGGAGCTGTTTTTT.

The J gene is TRBJ2-5, the V gene TRBV1; the table's D gene call, TRBD2, was not cross checked with the DNA. TRBV1 is a documented pseudogene. The CDR3 loop spans 18 amino acids. In DNA form, the CDR3 reads TGCACCAGCAGCCAAGCCTTGGGACTAGCGGGAGTACGGGAGACCCAGTACTTC. It translates to CTSSQALGLAGVRETQYF.

V usage is TRBV29-1 and J usage is TRBJ1-1; 8 bases fit TRBD1. CDR1 is SQVTM and CDR2 is ANQGSEA in the germline V gene. Unmatched junction bases numbered 3, after V lost 5 bases and J lost 1 base. The CDR3 is 13 amino acids. The CDR3 loop reads CSVRTGTNTEAFF. In DNA, the CDR3 is TGCAGCGTTCGGACAGGGACGAACACTGAAGCTTTCTTT. Variable domain in full (rest from reference TRBV29-1 and TRBJ1-1): SAVISQKPSRDICQRGTSLTIQCQVDSQVTMMFWYRQQPGQSLTLIATANQGSEATYESGFVIDKFPISRPNLTFSTLTVSNMSPEDSSIYLCSVRTGTNTEAFFGQGTRLTVV.

On this clone: The sample contains more than one DNA sequence encoding this CDR3. The gene calls are TRBV5-5 and TRBJ2-1; 7 nucleotides match TRBD2. V trimming: 0 bases; J trimming: 0 bases; junction bases outside the gene matches: 0. CDR3 size: 15 residues. Germline V gives CDR1 SGHKS, CDR2 YYEKEE (reference sequence). CDR3 nucleotide sequence: TGTGCCAGCAGCTTGGGCGGGAGCTCCTACAATGAGCAGTTCTTC. As protein: CASSLGGSSYNEQFF.

The genes are TRBV28 and TRBJ2-3, with 10 bases fitting TRBD2. J was trimmed by 5 bases and V by 4 bases; bases with no gene match: 6. The CDR3 is 15 amino acids. CDR1 is MDHEN, CDR2 SYDVKM, per germline. CDR3 in DNA: TGTGCCAGCAGTTCCCCTAGCGGGAGTGGAGATACGCAGTATTTT. Translation gives CASSSPSGSGDTQYF. Full variable domain (outside the CDR3, taken from reference TRBV28 and TRBJ2-3): DVKVTQSSRYLVKRTGEKVFLECVQDMDHENMFWYRQDPGLGLRLIYFSYDVKMKEKGDIPEGYSVSREKKERFSLILESASTNQTSMYLCASSSPSGSGDTQYFGPGTRLTVL.

The rearrangement joins TRBV19 to TRBJ2-7, with TRBD2 matching over 10 bases. CDR1 LNHDA and CDR2 SQIVND come from the germline V gene (reference sequence). The V gene end was trimmed by 5 bases and the J gene end by 0 bases; junction bases not matched to a gene: 4. The CDR3 loop spans 15 amino acids. CDR3 DNA: TGTGCCAGTAGTCGGACTAGCGGACACTCCTACGAGCAGTACTTC. It encodes CASSRTSGHSYEQYF.

This chain connects TRBV7-2 to TRBJ2-1; 12 bases line up with TRBD2. This CDR3 is built from 17 residues. V lost 5 bases, J lost 6 bases, and 11 bases stayed unmatched. CDR1 is SGHTA, CDR2 FQGNSA, per germline. The CDR3 is CASSPRVLAGGSNEQFF. As DNA, the CDR3 is TGTGCCAGCAGCCCGCGTGTCCTAGCGGGAGGGTCCAATGAGCAGTTCTTC.

The chain uses TRBV7-3 and TRBJ2-3, with D possibly being TRBD2 (5 bases). Trimming stripped 4 bases from V and 3 bases from J, with 11 bases between. The CDR3 runs to 14 residues. Looked up from germline, CDR1 is SGHTA and CDR2 is FQGTGA. CDR3 protein: CASSSRTGTDTQYF. CDR3 in DNA: TGTGCCAGCAGCTCTCGGACGGGAACAGATACGCAGTATTTT.

This clone was detected only a few times. J is TRBJ1-5 and V is TRBV4-2, with D perhaps TRBD1 (6 bases). The germline V and J ends were trimmed by 1 base and 7 bases, with 14 bases remaining between them. CDR1 is LGHNA and CDR2 is YNFKEQ in the germline V gene. This CDR3 spans 15 amino acids. Here the CDR3 reads CASSQGTAGEQPQHF. In DNA form, the CDR3 reads TGTGCCAGCAGCCAAGGGACGGCAGGGGAACAGCCCCAGCATTTT.

The chain links TRBV4-3 to TRBJ2-2; TRBD2 aligns across 10 bases. The CDR3 totals 15 residues. Germline lookup yields CDR1 LGHNA and CDR2 YSLEER. The V gene end was trimmed by 0 bases and the J gene end by 5 bases; junction bases not matched to a gene: 0. CDR3 residues: CASSQETSGTGELFF. The CDR3 DNA reads as TGCGCCAGCAGCCAAGAGACTAGCGGGACCGGGGAGCTGTTTTTT.

The chain uses TRBV29-1 and TRBJ2-2, with 10 bases fitting TRBD1. The CDR3 covers 14 residues. CDR1 is SQVTM and CDR2 is ANQGSEA in the germline V gene. CDR3 sequence (DNA): TGCAGTGTGACAGGGGGCGGGAACACCGGGGAGCTGTTTTTT. This codes for CSVTGGGNTGELFF.

The rearrangement links TRBV6-2 or TRBV6-3 to TRBJ2-1; 10 bases agree with TRBD2. The CDR3 contains 19 residues. Per germline, CDR1 MNHEY and CDR2 SVGEGT. V gave up 0 bases and J gave up 4 bases; unmatched junction bases: 12. The CDR3 here is CASSYSGLAGVLGYNEQFF. Written as DNA, the CDR3 is TGTGCCAGCAGTTACTCGGGGCTAGCGGGAGTCCTGGGGTACAATGAGCAGTTCTTC.